Each of the 20 T cell receptor beta chains below was sequenced from the same sample in a study of cytomegalovirus exposure and HLA in healthy donors. PCR employed 60 Vbeta and 13 Jbeta primers. Clones were sequenced by immunoSEQ multiplex PCR, and TCRdb holds only the in-frame ones, with some missing. In the table there are 95,000 to 100,000 clones, over 70% of which are singletons. The specimen was PBMCs. The receptors were sampled from a man aged 50-59 years in good health and CMV-seronegative.

The chain couples TRBV6-5 to TRBJ2-2; 8 nucleotides align to TRBD1. The V and J ends lost 5 bases and 5 bases, in that order; junction bases with no gene match: 7. Germline lookup yields CDR1 MNHEY and CDR2 SVGAGI. The CDR3 is 15 residues long. The CDR3 sequence is CASSAGTGYTGELFF. In nucleotides, the CDR3 is TGTGCCAGCAGTGCCGGGACAGGATATACCGGGGAGCTGTTTTTT.

This clone was recorded once. The chain joins TRBV9 to TRBJ1-4; D remains ambiguous. Germline V CDR1 and CDR2: SGDLS, YYNGEE. This CDR3 contains 14 residues. Trimming pared 1 base from V and 7 bases from J, leaving 11 bases between. CDR3 region: CASSVRVEGEKLFF. CDR3 DNA sequence: TGTGCCAGCAGCGTAAGAGTCGAGGGTGAAAAACTGTTTTTT.

V usage is TRBV4-1 and J usage is TRBJ2-7; 11 bases fit TRBD1. V was clipped by 2 bases and J by 4 bases; unmatched bases: 4. This CDR3 comprises 15 residues. Germline CDR1 and CDR2: MGHRA and YSYEKL. Written as DNA, the CDR3 is TGCGCCAGCAGCCAATATGGACAGGGGGCTTACGAGCAGTACTTC. It is translated as CASSQYGQGAYEQYF.

The chain couples TRBV6-6 to TRBJ1-1, with D unclear. The ends were cut back, 2 bases at V and 1 base at J, with 5 bases in the middle. The germline CDR1 and CDR2 sequences are MNHNY and SVGAGI (reference sequence). This CDR3 is built from 13 residues. Here the CDR3 reads CASSYAENTEAFF. The CDR3, as DNA: TGTGCCAGCAGTTACGCGGAGAACACTGAAGCTTTCTTT.

This clone was picked up one time. The chain is built from TRBV30 and TRBJ1-5; a weak D match, TRBD1 (6 bases). Germline CDR1 reads GTSNPN; CDR2 reads SVGIG (reference sequence). The CDR3 covers 13 residues. With 6 bases removed from V and 3 bases from J, the gap between germline ends came to 12 bases. CDR3: CACAQGNNQPQHF. CDR3 in DNA: TGTGCCTGCGCACAGGGCAACAATCAGCCCCAGCATTTT.

The chain has TRBV11-2 and TRBJ1-1, with 8 bases fitting TRBD1. Looked up from germline, CDR1 is SGHAT and CDR2 is FQNNGV. With 5 bases clipped from V and 6 bases from J, the junction kept 8 bases outside the gene matches. This CDR3 spans 14 amino acids. CDR3 nucleotides: TGTGCCAGCAGCCTTTCAGGGGGCACGGCTGAAGCTTTCTTT. This sequence encodes CASSLSGGTAEAFF.

This chain connects TRBV1 to TRBJ2-3; the tabulated D call, TRBD2, remains unverified against the DNA. TRBV1 corresponds to a pseudogene. The CDR3 consists of 17 residues. The CDR3 is CTSSQIKGTSPSDTQYF. For the CDR3, the DNA is TGCACCAGCAGCCAAATAAAAGGGACTAGTCCGTCGGATACGCAGTATTTT.

This chain uses TRBV7-2 with TRBJ1-1; 7 bases fit TRBD1. V dropped 0 bases and J dropped 1; count of bases not matched to a gene: 2. The CDR3 runs 15 residues. Looked up from germline, CDR1 is SGHTA and CDR2 is FQGNSA. In nucleotides, the CDR3 is TGTGCCAGCAGCTTAGCCTGGACAGGGAACACTGAAGCTTTCTTT. Protein product: CASSLAWTGNTEAFF.

The genes are TRBV10-2 and TRBJ1-1; D may be TRBD1 (6 bases). In germline, CDR1 is WSHSY, CDR2 SAAADI. V was trimmed by 8 bases and J by 1 base, leaving 8 bases between them. The CDR3 consists of 12 residues. This chain's CDR3 is CASLQGNTEAFF. DNA for the CDR3: TGCGCCAGCTTACAGGGGAACACTGAAGCTTTCTTT.

The chain links TRBV5-1 to TRBJ2-3, with D perhaps TRBD2 (7 bases). The germline V gene encodes CDR1 SGHRS and CDR2 YFSETQ. The CDR3 spans 15 residues. V dropped 5 bases and J dropped 4 bases, with 17 bases sitting between them. CDR3 sequence (DNA): TGCGCCAGCAGTGGTGGGGCGGGGGCCGCAGATACGCAGTATTTT. Its translation is CASSGGAGAADTQYF.

The CDR3 loop reads CASSLTGIRQSPLHF. The CDR3 nucleotides are TGTGCCAGCAGCTTGACAGGGATACGACAATCACCCCTCCACTTT. The chain carries TRBV2 and TRBJ1-6; 7 nucleotides line up with TRBD1. The CDR3 has 15 amino acids. CDR1 SNHLY and CDR2 FYNNEI come from the germline V gene. Trimming cost V 6 bases and J 10 bases; bases outside gene matches: 12.

This sequence joins TRBV30 and TRBJ1-5; TRBD1 is a possible D gene (6 bases). Between the trimmed V and J ends, which lost 5 bases and 9 bases, there was a span of 11 bases. CDR3 length equals 11 residues. The germline CDR1 and CDR2 sequences are GTSNPN and SVGIG (reference sequence). The CDR3 region is CAWGEQGPQHF. CDR3 DNA: TGTGCCTGGGGAGAACAGGGGCCCCAGCATTTT. The full variable domain, in which reference TRBV30 and TRBJ1-5 provide the parts outside the CDR3, is SQTIHQWPATLVQPVGSPLSLECTVEGTSNPNLYWYRQAAGRGLQLLFYSVGIGQISSEVPQNLSASRPQDRQFILSSKKLLLSDSGFYLCAWGEQGPQHFGDGTRLSIL.

The CDR3 bases are TGTGCCACCCTGGGACTATCGTACCAAGAGACCCAGTACTTC. Amino acid sequence: CATLGLSYQETQYF. The J gene is TRBJ2-5, the V gene TRBV7-9; 7 bases map to TRBD2. This CDR3 region has 14 residues. Germline V gene sequence: CDR1 SEHNR, CDR2 FQNEAQ (reference sequence). With 10 bases clipped from V and 0 bases from J, the junction kept 8 bases outside the gene matches.

The J gene is TRBJ1-1, the V gene TRBV30; D perhaps matches TRBD1 (5 bases). The germline V gene encodes CDR1 GTSNPN and CDR2 SVGIG (reference sequence). V was trimmed by 7 bases and J by 3 bases, leaving 18 bases between them. The CDR3 extends over 14 amino acids. CDR3 loop: CASAPGWGDTEAFF. The CDR3 DNA reads as TGTGCCTCCGCTCCGGGGTGGGGGGACACTGAAGCTTTCTTT.

V usage is TRBV7-9 and J usage is TRBJ2-1; TRBD2 matches 9 bases. The germline CDR1 and CDR2 sequences are SEHNR and FQNEAQ (reference sequence). CDR3 length: 13 amino acids. Trimming took 4 bases from V and 6 from J; bases not matched to a gene: 1. CDR3: CASSWREGNEQFF. In nucleotides, the CDR3 is TGTGCCAGCAGCTGGCGGGAGGGCAATGAGCAGTTCTTC. The full variable domain, with the rest looked up from reference TRBV7-9 and TRBJ2-1, is DTGVSQNPRHKITKRGQNVTFRCDPISEHNRLYWYRQTLGQGPEFLTYFQNEAQLEKSRLLSDRFSAERPKGSFSTLEIQRTEQGDSAMYLCASSWREGNEQFFGPGTRLTVL.

The rearrangement uses TRBV11-2 and TRBJ2-1, with a possible D match to TRBD1 (5 bases). Germline-derived CDR1 and CDR2 are SGHAT and FQNNGV. V gave up 5 bases and J gave up 2 bases, with 13 bases separating them. This CDR3 is built from 15 residues. The CDR3 nucleotides are TGTGCCAGCAGCCAATCCAGGGTGGCCTACAATGAGCAGTTCTTC. Residues: CASSQSRVAYNEQFF. The complete variable domain, with remaining parts taken from reference TRBV11-2 and TRBJ2-1, reads EAGVAQSPRYKIIEKRQSVAFWCNPISGHATLYWYQQILGQGPKLLIQFQNNGVVDDSQLPKDRFSAERLKGVDSTLKIQPAKLEDSAVYLCASSQSRVAYNEQFFGPGTRLTVL.

The chain is built from TRBV9 and TRBJ1-5; possible D gene TRBD1, 5 bases. The CDR3 totals 17 residues. CDR1 SGDLS and CDR2 YYNGEE come from the germline V gene. V lost 0 bases and J lost 3, with 16 bases in between. Here the CDR3 DNA reads TGTGCCAGCAGCGTAGGGAGGGAGGGGTTGGTCAATCAGCCCCAGCATTTT. Residues: CASSVGREGLVNQPQHF.

This clone occurred once. The V gene is TRBV7-8, the J gene TRBJ2-5; TRBD2 is a possible D gene (5 bases). Between the trimmed V and J ends, which lost 4 bases and 1 base, there was a span of 16 bases. Germline V gives CDR1 SGHVS, CDR2 FQNEAQ. There are 16 residues in the CDR3. Here the CDR3 DNA reads TGTGCCAGCAGCTCCCGGCTTGCGGGTGGCCAAGAGACCCAGTACTTC. Protein product: CASSSRLAGGQETQYF.

The CDR3 region has the DNA TGTGCCAGTAGTACCCCCCTTATTGGGGCAGCGAACACTGAAGCTTTCTTT. This encodes CASSTPLIGAANTEAFF. The rearrangement joins TRBV19 to TRBJ1-1; maybe TRBD1 (5 bases). CDR1 and CDR2 (germline): LNHDA, SQIVND (reference sequence). The CDR3 spans 17 residues. V dropped 4 bases and J dropped 1 base, with 19 bases sitting between them.

The chain carries TRBV7-9 and TRBJ1-3; maybe TRBD1 (5 bases). Germline CDR1 is SEHNR and CDR2 is FQNEAQ (reference sequence). V was cut by 8 bases and J by 2 bases, with 10 bases left in between. The CDR3 runs 13 residues. CDR3 DNA: TGTGCCAGCCTGGGAGGGGCTGGAAACACCATATATTTT. Translating it yields CASLGGAGNTIYF.